Listed below are T cell receptor beta chains from one sample, sequenced in a study of response to subunit inactivated influenza vaccine. MiXCR was run by TCRdb on the RT-PCR reads, yielding one entry per CDR3 protein. The sample lists around 520,000 distinct CDR3 sequences, roughly 10% occurring once. Sequencing used PBMCs from blood, obtained on the day of vaccination. These receptor sequences come from a man between 45 and 60 years old who received an inactivated influenza vaccine. Both conserved end residues are part of each CDR3. The D gene is left open where the match is weak. For some rows the clone size is stated as once, few or many, or as a class when expanded; others skip it.

cdr3_aa cdr3_nt d_call j_call clone_size v_call
CSYGTGVPYEQYF TGCAGCTATGGGACAGGGGTCCCCTACGAGCAGTACTTC TRBD1 TRBJ2-7 NA TRBV29-1
CASSSNLRTSLYEQYF TGTGCCAGCAGTTCCAACCTCCGGACTAGCCTGTACGAGCAGTACTTC TRBD2 TRBJ2-7 NA TRBV6-5
CASRKLAGANNEQFF TGTGCCAGCAGGAAACTAGCGGGGGCGAACAATGAGCAGTTCTTC TRBD2 TRBJ2-1 NA TRBV12-3/TRBV12-4
CSTHKGEGRNTGELFF TGCAGCACACATAAGGGCGAAGGGCGGAACACCGGGGAGCTGTTTTTT NA TRBJ2-2 many TRBV20-1
CASWAGTGNVARNTGELFF TGTGCCAGCTGGGCCGGGACAGGAAATGTTGCCAGAAACACCGGGGAGCTGTTTTTT TRBD1 TRBJ2-2 few TRBV2
CSARRPQGGGTEAFF TGCAGTGCTAGACGACCCCAGGGTGGAGGCACTGAAGCTTTCTTT NA TRBJ1-1 few TRBV20-1
CASSFAGGFGNTIYF TGTGCCAGCAGCTTTGCAGGGGGCTTTGGAAACACCATATATTTT TRBD1 TRBJ1-3 few TRBV5-6
CSARAGLWPQHF TGCAGTGCTAGAGCGGGGCTTTGGCCCCAGCATTTT NA TRBJ1-5 NA TRBV20-1
CASSLVSAGSLRNRYNEQFF TGCGCCAGCAGCTTGGTCAGTGCTGGTAGCTTAAGGAACCGCTACAATGAGCAGTTCTTC NA TRBJ2-1 many TRBV5-1
CASSLGQGIWTNTEAFF TGTGCCAGCAGCCTCGGACAGGGAATTTGGACGAACACTGAAGCTTTCTTT TRBD1 TRBJ1-1 few TRBV12-3/TRBV12-4
CASSMGLAGSSYNEQFF TGTGCCAGCAGCATGGGACTAGCGGGGTCCTCCTACAATGAGCAGTTCTTC TRBD2 TRBJ2-1 NA TRBV11-3
CASSLGGFTDTQYF TGCGCCAGCAGCTTGGGGGGCTTCACAGATACGCAGTATTTT NA TRBJ2-3 many TRBV5-1
CASSQESGLVVDTQYF TGCGCCAGCAGCCAAGAGTCGGGACTAGTTGTCGATACGCAGTATTTT TRBD2 TRBJ2-3 NA TRBV4-1
CASSQERRNTEAFF TGTGCCAGCAGCCAAGAACGGAGGAACACTGAAGCTTTCTTT NA TRBJ1-1 few TRBV4-2
CASSLSALNNSPLHF TGTGCCAGCTCCCTTTCCGCCCTCAATAATTCACCCCTCCACTTT NA TRBJ1-6 few TRBV28
CASTYRGPGTDTQYF TGTGCCAGCACATACCGGGGGCCTGGGACAGATACGCAGTATTTT NA TRBJ2-3 few TRBV6-1
CASSIRLTIKDKPSSGANVLTF TGTGCCAGTAGTATAAGGTTGACTATAAAAGACAAACCTAGCTCTGGGGCCAACGTCCTGACTTTC NA TRBJ2-6 few TRBV19
CSARHILLKSSSYNEQFF TGCAGTGCTAGACATATCTTATTAAAAAGCAGCTCCTACAATGAGCAGTTCTTC NA TRBJ2-1 NA TRBV20-1
CASSGVSGGEEQFF TGTGCCAGCAGCGGGGTTAGCGGGGGAGAGGAGCAGTTCTTC TRBD2 TRBJ2-1 NA TRBV3-1
CASLWGQRRTGELFF TGTGCCAGTCTCTGGGGGCAGAGAAGGACCGGGGAGCTGTTTTTT NA TRBJ2-2 NA TRBV12-3/TRBV12-4
CAWSDGRNEQFF TGTGCCTGGAGTGACGGAAGAAATGAGCAGTTCTTC NA TRBJ2-1 few TRBV30
CASSLEPPSYEQYF TGTGCCAGCAGCTTAGAGCCCCCCAGCTACGAGCAGTACTTC NA TRBJ2-7 NA TRBV7-2
CASSPGQGVHYEQYF TGTGCCAGCTCACCGGGACAGGGGGTCCACTACGAGCAGTACTTC TRBD1 TRBJ2-7 NA TRBV18
CASVGLSDTQYF TGCGCCAGCGTGGGACTTTCAGATACGCAGTATTTT NA TRBJ2-3 few TRBV10-2
CASSGRVGETQYF TGTGCCAGCAGCGGAAGGGTAGGGGAGACCCAGTACTTC NA TRBJ2-5 few TRBV9
CASSGTGGGMNTEAFF TGTGCCAGTAGTGGGACAGGGGGAGGCATGAACACTGAAGCTTTCTTT TRBD1 TRBJ1-1 NA TRBV19
CASNLSYKNTEAFF TGTGCCAGCAACTTGAGTTACAAAAACACTGAAGCTTTCTTT NA TRBJ1-1 NA TRBV12-3/TRBV12-4
CASSLTGSSYEQYF TGTGCCAGCAGCTTGACAGGGAGCTCCTACGAGCAGTACTTC TRBD1 TRBJ2-7 many TRBV12-3/TRBV12-4
CASSSLAVTGELFF TGTGCCAGCAGCTCCCTTGCCGTCACCGGGGAGCTGTTTTTT NA TRBJ2-2 NA TRBV13
CASSPGPRRGSTDTQYF TGTGCCAGCAGTCCAGGCCCTCGGCGGGGAAGCACAGATACGCAGTATTTT NA TRBJ2-3 NA TRBV12-3/TRBV12-4
CASIHSGSNQPQHF TGTGCCAGCATCCATTCCGGGAGCAATCAGCCCCAGCATTTT NA TRBJ1-5 few TRBV6-1
CSAHGTINSYEQYF TGCAGTGCCCACGGGACTATTAACTCCTACGAGCAGTACTTC TRBD2 TRBJ2-7 NA TRBV20-1
CASNDIRETQYF TGTGCCAGCAATGACATAAGGGAGACCCAGTACTTC NA TRBJ2-5 NA TRBV28
CASRGTSGGSSYNEQFF TGTGCCAGCAGGGGGACTAGCGGGGGAAGCTCCTACAATGAGCAGTTCTTC TRBD2 TRBJ2-1 many TRBV12-3/TRBV12-4
CASSRNPRSYEQYF TGTGCCAGCAGCCGAAATCCCAGGAGCTACGAGCAGTACTTC NA TRBJ2-7 few TRBV7-9
CASGSGPHDTQYF TGTGCCAGCGGATCGGGCCCGCACGATACGCAGTATTTT NA TRBJ2-3 few TRBV28
CSALRTSGRARNEQFF TGCAGTGCTCTGCGGACTAGCGGGAGGGCCCGCAATGAGCAGTTCTTC TRBD2 TRBJ2-1 few TRBV20-1
CASSRTRDAGETQYF TGTGCCAGCAGCCGAACCAGGGATGCCGGGGAGACCCAGTACTTC NA TRBJ2-5 many TRBV5-6